These T cell receptor beta chains were read from a single sample in a study of CD8 T cells in Susac syndrome. TCRdb passed the immunoSEQ multiplex PCR reads through MiXCR, listing each CDR3 protein once. Here the sample spans about 120,000 distinct CDR3 sequences, roughly 94% being singletons. The sample was CD8+ T cells from PBMCs. The source of these receptors is a human donor with Susac syndrome. CDR3s include the opening cysteine and the closing phenylalanine or tryptophan. Fields, in order: J gene, clone size, CDR3 length, V gene, D gene, CDR3 DNA, CDR3 protein. D genes are given only for firm matches. Rows may omit the clone size; those that give it use once, few, many or a size class.

J: TRBJ1-2; size: NA; length: 15; V: TRBV9; D: TRBD1; DNA: TGTGCCAGCAGCCCCCGGACAGGGGCAGGGTATGGCTACACCTTC; CDR3: CASSPRTGAGYGYTF
J: TRBJ2-3; size: NA; length: 14; V: TRBV11-2; D: NA; DNA: TGTGCCAGCAGCTTATGGGCGAGCACAGATACGCAGTATTTT; CDR3: CASSLWASTDTQYF
J: TRBJ2-7; size: NA; length: 14; V: TRBV29-1; D: TRBD1; DNA: TGCAGCGCGAAAACCGGGACAGGGGGGTACGAGCAGTACTTC; CDR3: CSAKTGTGGYEQYF
J: TRBJ2-7; size: NA; length: 13; V: TRBV20-1; D: NA; DNA: TGCAGTGCTAACGACCCCTCTGTGTACGAGCAGTACTTC; CDR3: CSANDPSVYEQYF
J: TRBJ2-7; size: NA; length: 13; V: TRBV11-2; D: NA; DNA: TGTGCCAGCAGCACGGACACCTCCTACGAGCAGTACTTC; CDR3: CASSTDTSYEQYF
J: TRBJ1-2; size: NA; length: 9; V: TRBV9; D: NA; DNA: TGTGCCAGCAGGGGAGGCTACACCTTC; CDR3: CASRGGYTF
J: TRBJ1-6; size: once; length: 11; V: TRBV30; D: NA; DNA: TGTGCCTGGAGTAAAGAATCACCCCTCCACTTT; CDR3: CAWSKESPLHF
J: TRBJ2-5; size: NA; length: 15; V: TRBV29-1; D: TRBD2; DNA: TGCAGCGTTGGGGGACTAGCGGGGGGGCTCGAGACCCAGTACTTC; CDR3: CSVGGLAGGLETQYF
J: TRBJ2-3; size: NA; length: 17; V: TRBV20-1; D: TRBD2; DNA: TGCAGTGCTAGAGTTCCTAGCGGGAGCCTTAGCACAGATACGCAGTATTTT; CDR3: CSARVPSGSLSTDTQYF
J: TRBJ1-5; size: NA; length: 15; V: TRBV4-1; D: NA; DNA: TGCGCCAGCAGCCAAGTGGACGATAGCAATCAGCCCCAGCATTTT; CDR3: CASSQVDDSNQPQHF
J: TRBJ2-7; size: NA; length: 14; V: TRBV19; D: NA; DNA: TGTGCCAGTAGTATGGGGGACATCCGCTCCGAGCAGTACTTC; CDR3: CASSMGDIRSEQYF
J: TRBJ2-7; size: NA; length: 15; V: TRBV5-4; D: NA; DNA: TGTGCCAGCAGCTTGGCCGGGGCAACCCGGTACGGGCAGTACTTC; CDR3: CASSLAGATRYGQYF
J: TRBJ1-5; size: NA; length: 14; V: TRBV6-5; D: TRBD1; DNA: TGTGCCAGCAGCAAGGGACAGGGGATTCAGCCCCAGCATTTT; CDR3: CASSKGQGIQPQHF
J: TRBJ2-1; size: NA; length: 12; V: TRBV6-2/TRBV6-3; D: TRBD2; DNA: TGTGCCAGCAGCCAAGGAGCGGGGGAGCAGTTCTTC; CDR3: CASSQGAGEQFF
J: TRBJ2-7; size: NA; length: 15; V: TRBV2; D: NA; DNA: TGTGCCAGCAGTGACCCCCGGACAGACTCCTACGAGCAGTACTTC; CDR3: CASSDPRTDSYEQYF
J: TRBJ1-6; size: NA; length: 13; V: TRBV12-3/TRBV12-4; D: NA; DNA: TGTGCCAGCAGCCCTGAGGGGAATTCACCCCTCCACTTT; CDR3: CASSPEGNSPLHF
J: TRBJ1-1; size: NA; length: 15; V: TRBV4-1; D: NA; DNA: TGCGCCAGCAGTCTCATGGCCGGGATGAACACTGAAGCTTTCTTT; CDR3: CASSLMAGMNTEAFF
J: TRBJ2-2; size: NA; length: 17; V: TRBV6-4; D: TRBD2; DNA: TGTGCCAGCAGTGACTCTAGTGAGCGGGGGAACACCGGGGAGCTGTTTTTT; CDR3: CASSDSSERGNTGELFF
J: TRBJ2-7; size: once; length: 12; V: TRBV18; D: NA; DNA: TGTGCCAGCTCACCAGGATCGGGGGAGCAGTACTTC; CDR3: CASSPGSGEQYF
J: TRBJ1-2; size: NA; length: 19; V: TRBV12-3/TRBV12-4; D: TRBD1; DNA: TGTGCCAGCAGTTTAAGTGGGGATACCAGGTGGACAGGGTGGTCTGGCTACACCTTC; CDR3: CASSLSGDTRWTGWSGYTF
J: TRBJ1-2; size: NA; length: 16; V: TRBV4-1; D: NA; DNA: TGCGCCAGCAGCCCACTCGTGTCCCAGAGAACGTATGGCTACACCTTC; CDR3: CASSPLVSQRTYGYTF
J: TRBJ2-7; size: NA; length: 16; V: TRBV25-1; D: NA; DNA: TGTGCCAGCAGTGAAAGGGACGGACCGAGCTCCTACGAGCAGTACTTC; CDR3: CASSERDGPSSYEQYF
J: TRBJ2-7; size: once; length: 13; V: TRBV7-9; D: NA; DNA: TGTGCCAGCAGCCGGGACACCCCCTACGAGCAGTACTTC; CDR3: CASSRDTPYEQYF
J: TRBJ1-2; size: NA; length: 17; V: TRBV29-1; D: NA; DNA: TGCAGCGTTGAAGATCAAGGGAACAGGGCCCCTAACTATGGCTACACCTTC; CDR3: CSVEDQGNRAPNYGYTF
J: TRBJ1-1; size: few; length: 13; V: TRBV7-2; D: NA; DNA: TGTGCCAGCAGCTTAGGTTGGCGCACTGAAGCTTTCTTT; CDR3: CASSLGWRTEAFF
J: TRBJ2-7; size: NA; length: 15; V: TRBV4-1; D: NA; DNA: TGCGCCAGCAGCCAATCTTCCGCGACCGATTACGAGCAGTACTTC; CDR3: CASSQSSATDYEQYF
J: TRBJ2-5; size: NA; length: 15; V: TRBV3-1; D: TRBD2; DNA: TGTGCCAGCAGCCAAGTGGCTAGCGGGGGAGAGACCCAGTACTTC; CDR3: CASSQVASGGETQYF
J: TRBJ2-1; size: once; length: 16; V: TRBV5-1; D: TRBD2; DNA: TGCGCCAGCAGCTCAGGACTAGCGGGAATCTACAATGAGCAGTTCTTC; CDR3: CASSSGLAGIYNEQFF
J: TRBJ2-3; size: once; length: 16; V: TRBV9; D: NA; DNA: TGTGCCAGCAGCGCCGGGGACTCCCCGAGAGGGGATACGCAGTATTTT; CDR3: CASSAGDSPRGDTQYF
J: TRBJ2-3; size: NA; length: 15; V: TRBV5-4; D: TRBD2; DNA: TGTGCCAGCAGCCCGGGACTAGCGGTCACAGATACGCAGTATTTT; CDR3: CASSPGLAVTDTQYF
J: TRBJ2-7; size: NA; length: 16; V: TRBV20-1; D: TRBD2; DNA: TGCAGTGCTAATCCGCGGCTAGCGGGGGGCCACTACGAGCAGTACTTC; CDR3: CSANPRLAGGHYEQYF
J: TRBJ1-1; size: NA; length: 13; V: TRBV7-9; D: NA; DNA: TGTGCCAGCAGCCACGAAGAGAGGACTGAAGCTTTCTTT; CDR3: CASSHEERTEAFF
J: TRBJ2-7; size: NA; length: 14; V: TRBV25-1; D: NA; DNA: TGTGCCAGCGGAGAGGGGAAAGGAACCTACGAGCAGTACTTC; CDR3: CASGEGKGTYEQYF
J: TRBJ2-1; size: NA; length: 16; V: TRBV9; D: TRBD2; DNA: TGTGCCAGCAGCGGAGGCCCGGGACTAGCCTACAATGAGCAGTTCTTC; CDR3: CASSGGPGLAYNEQFF
J: TRBJ2-7; size: NA; length: 14; V: TRBV25-1; D: TRBD2; DNA: TGTGCCAGCACGGGACTAGGAGCAACCTACGAGCAGTACTTC; CDR3: CASTGLGATYEQYF
J: TRBJ1-1; size: NA; length: 14; V: TRBV5-4; D: NA; DNA: TGTGCCAGCAGCTTGGAGGGCCGACACACTGAAGCTTTCTTT; CDR3: CASSLEGRHTEAFF
J: TRBJ2-5; size: NA; length: 15; V: TRBV4-1; D: NA; DNA: TGCGCCAGCAGCTACACCGCTTCGTACCAAGAGACCCAGTACTTC; CDR3: CASSYTASYQETQYF
J: TRBJ2-5; size: NA; length: 14; V: TRBV12-3/TRBV12-4; D: NA; DNA: TGTGCCAGCAGACAAGGACAGCTCCAAGAGACCCAGTACTTC; CDR3: CASRQGQLQETQYF
J: TRBJ1-5; size: once; length: 15; V: TRBV9; D: NA; DNA: TGTGCCAGCAGCCCCGAGGGGGGCCCCAATCAGCCCCAGCATTTT; CDR3: CASSPEGGPNQPQHF
J: TRBJ2-7; size: once; length: 14; V: TRBV9; D: NA; DNA: TGTGCCAGCAGCGTAGCATATAGGGGTGGCGAGCAGTACTTC; CDR3: CASSVAYRGGEQYF
J: TRBJ2-7; size: NA; length: 13; V: TRBV2; D: NA; DNA: TGTGCCAGCAGGGGTACAGGGTCCTACGAGCAGTACTTC; CDR3: CASRGTGSYEQYF
J: TRBJ1-2; size: NA; length: 12; V: TRBV29-1; D: TRBD1; DNA: TGCAGCGTTGGGGGGACAGGGAATGGCTACACCTTC; CDR3: CSVGGTGNGYTF
J: TRBJ2-3; size: NA; length: 14; V: TRBV20-1; D: TRBD2; DNA: TGCAGTGCTAGAGCTCGGGGGGGCCGGGATACGCAGTATTTT; CDR3: CSARARGGRDTQYF
J: TRBJ2-1; size: once; length: 14; V: TRBV20-1; D: NA; DNA: TGCAGTGCTCATACGGACAGCTCCTACAATGAGCAGTTCTTC; CDR3: CSAHTDSSYNEQFF
J: TRBJ2-7; size: NA; length: 13; V: TRBV5-4; D: NA; DNA: TGTGCCAGCAGCAGACAGGGAGGAAACGAGCAGTACTTC; CDR3: CASSRQGGNEQYF